Listed below are T cell receptor beta chains from one sample, sequenced in a study of early T cells in non-severe SARS-CoV-2 infection. TCRdb reprocessed the 5' RACE reads via MiXCR and lists one record per CDR3 protein. The sample holds approximately 26,000 distinct CDR3 sequences, roughly 4.3% seen once. What was sequenced was whole blood. The receptors were gathered from an adult who was a healthcare worker with PCR-confirmed SARS-CoV-2 infection or an uninfected control (not recorded which). CDR3s include the opening cysteine and the closing phenylalanine or tryptophan. D genes are given only for firm matches. Rows may omit the clone size; those that give it use once, few, many or a size class.

J	size	V	D	DNA	CDR3
TRBJ1-4	NA	TRBV18	NA	TGTGCCAGCTCACCCCTGGGCAAACTGTTTTTT	CASSPLGKLFF
TRBJ2-1	many	TRBV7-2	NA	TGTGCCAGCAGCTTAGGACCCCCGTCAAATGAGCAGTTCTTC	CASSLGPPSNEQFF
TRBJ2-3	few	TRBV24-1	TRBD2	TGTGCCACCAGCGGGGCGGCTAGCGGAGACACAGATACGCAGTATTTT	CATSGAASGDTDTQYF
TRBJ2-5	many	TRBV7-9	NA	TGTGCCAGCTCCCCCAAAGAGACCCAGTACTTC	CASSPKETQYF
TRBJ2-4	many	TRBV6-5	NA	TGTGCCAGCAGTACAGGTTTTGCCAAAAACATTCAGTACTTC	CASSTGFAKNIQYF
TRBJ2-2	many	TRBV9	TRBD1	TGTGCCAGCAGCGTACCAGACAGGGCCAACACCGGGGAGCTGTTTTTT	CASSVPDRANTGELFF
TRBJ2-3	many	TRBV6-5	NA	TGTGCCAGCAGTTACTTCGGACAGAAAATCACAGATACGCAGTATTTT	CASSYFGQKITDTQYF
TRBJ2-1	many	TRBV7-9	TRBD2	TGTGCCAGCAGCTTAGTGGTAGCGGGAGATAATGAGCAGTTCTTC	CASSLVVAGDNEQFF
TRBJ1-6	many	TRBV4-2	TRBD1	TGTGCCAGCAGCCAAGAAGGCCCGACAGGGTTCCGTTCACCCCTCCACTTT	CASSQEGPTGFRSPLHF
TRBJ1-2	few	TRBV7-2	NA	TGTGCCAGCAGCTTAGGAAGACAGGAAACTAACTATGGCTACACCTTC	CASSLGRQETNYGYTF
TRBJ2-1	many	TRBV7-2	TRBD2	TGTGCCAGCAGCCCTCCTAGCGGCCACAATGAGCAGTTCTTC	CASSPPSGHNEQFF
TRBJ1-1	many	TRBV7-2	TRBD1	TGTGCCAGCAGCCCCTGGGGACAGCCGAACACTGAAGCTTTCTTT	CASSPWGQPNTEAFF
TRBJ2-3	medium-sized	TRBV7-6	NA	TGTGCCAGCAGCTTTAGCGTAGGTACGCAGTATTTT	CASSFSVGTQYF